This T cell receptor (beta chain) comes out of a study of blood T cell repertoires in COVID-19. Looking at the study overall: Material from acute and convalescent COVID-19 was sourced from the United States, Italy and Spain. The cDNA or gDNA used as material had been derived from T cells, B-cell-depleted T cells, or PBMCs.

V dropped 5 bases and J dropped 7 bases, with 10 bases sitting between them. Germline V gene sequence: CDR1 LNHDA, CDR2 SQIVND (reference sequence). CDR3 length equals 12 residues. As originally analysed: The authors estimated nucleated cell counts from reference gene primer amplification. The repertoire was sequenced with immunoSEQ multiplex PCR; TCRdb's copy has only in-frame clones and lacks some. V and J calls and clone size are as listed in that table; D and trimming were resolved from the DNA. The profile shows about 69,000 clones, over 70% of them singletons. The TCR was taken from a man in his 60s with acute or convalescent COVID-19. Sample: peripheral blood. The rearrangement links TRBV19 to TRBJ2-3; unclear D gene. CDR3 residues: CASSPPGHTQYF. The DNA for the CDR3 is TGTGCCAGTAGTCCCCCCGGTCATACGCAGTATTTT.